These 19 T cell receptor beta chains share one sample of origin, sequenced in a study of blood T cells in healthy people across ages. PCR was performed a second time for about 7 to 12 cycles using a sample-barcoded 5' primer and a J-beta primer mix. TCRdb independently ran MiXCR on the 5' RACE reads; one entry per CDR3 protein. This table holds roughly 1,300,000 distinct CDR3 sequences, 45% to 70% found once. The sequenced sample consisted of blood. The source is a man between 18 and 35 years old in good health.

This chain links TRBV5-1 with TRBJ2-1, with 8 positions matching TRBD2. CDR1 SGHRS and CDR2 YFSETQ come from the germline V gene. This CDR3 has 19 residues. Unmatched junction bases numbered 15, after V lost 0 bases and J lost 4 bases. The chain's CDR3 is CASSLAIRSSGARYNEQFF. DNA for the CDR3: TGCGCCAGCAGCTTGGCCATTAGGAGTAGCGGGGCAAGATACAATGAGCAGTTCTTC. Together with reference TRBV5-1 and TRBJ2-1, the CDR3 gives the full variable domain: KAGVTQTPRYLIKTRGQQVTLSCSPISGHRSVSWYQQTPGQGLQFLFEYFSETQRNKGNFPGRFSGRQFSNSRSEMNVSTLELGDSALYLCASSLAIRSSGARYNEQFFGPGTRLTVL.

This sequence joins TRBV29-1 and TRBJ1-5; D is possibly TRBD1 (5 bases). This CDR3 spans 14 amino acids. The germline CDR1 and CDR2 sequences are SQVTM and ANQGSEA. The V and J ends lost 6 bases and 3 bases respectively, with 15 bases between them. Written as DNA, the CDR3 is TGCAGCGTGATGACAGCAGATTCCAATCAGCCCCAGCATTTT. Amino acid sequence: CSVMTADSNQPQHF.

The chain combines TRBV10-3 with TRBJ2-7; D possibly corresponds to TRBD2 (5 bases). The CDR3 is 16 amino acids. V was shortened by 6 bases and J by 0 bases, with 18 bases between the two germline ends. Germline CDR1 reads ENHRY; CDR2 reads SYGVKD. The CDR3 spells CAISTGRRVSSYEQYF. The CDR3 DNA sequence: TGTGCCATCAGCACTGGGCGGCGGGTTAGCTCCTACGAGCAGTACTTC.

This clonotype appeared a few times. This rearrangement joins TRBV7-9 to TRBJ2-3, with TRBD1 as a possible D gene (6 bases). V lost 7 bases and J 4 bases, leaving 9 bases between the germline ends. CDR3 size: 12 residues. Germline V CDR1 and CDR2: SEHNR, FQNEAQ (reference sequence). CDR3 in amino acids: CASTTGPDTQYF. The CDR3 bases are TGTGCCAGCACGACAGGTCCAGATACGCAGTATTTT.

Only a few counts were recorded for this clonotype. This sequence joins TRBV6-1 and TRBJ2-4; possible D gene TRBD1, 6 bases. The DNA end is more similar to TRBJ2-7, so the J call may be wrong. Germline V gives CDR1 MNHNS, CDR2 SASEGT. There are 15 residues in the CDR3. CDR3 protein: CASTTDRSQHYEQYF. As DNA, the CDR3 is TGTGCCAGCACTACCGACAGGTCCCAGCACTACGAGCAGTACTTC.

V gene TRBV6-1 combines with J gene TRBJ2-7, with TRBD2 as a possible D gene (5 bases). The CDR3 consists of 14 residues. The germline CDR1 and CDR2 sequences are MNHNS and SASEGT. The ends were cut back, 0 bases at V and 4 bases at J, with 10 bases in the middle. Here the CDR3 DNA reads TGTGCCAGCAGTGAAGCGGTCCGGGGATACGAGCAGTACTTC. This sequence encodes CASSEAVRGYEQYF.

This CDR3 is CASSLEPGTGIYEQYF. CDR3 DNA: TGCGCCAGCAGCTTGGAACCGGGGACAGGCATCTACGAGCAGTACTTC. This chain uses TRBV5-1 with TRBJ2-7, with TRBD1 matching 8 bases. The V segment lost 0 bases and the J segment 3 bases; nucleotides outside the gene matches: 8. This CDR3 is built from 16 residues. CDR1 SGHRS and CDR2 YFSETQ come from the germline V gene.

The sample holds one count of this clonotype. The CDR3 coding sequence is TGTGCCAGCAGTCCCCTTGACTCTCTCGAGTCCGAGCAGTACTTC. This translates into CASSPLDSLESEQYF. The chain carries TRBV28 and TRBJ2-5; D gene ambiguous. The J call could be wrong; TRBJ2-7 is a better fit for the DNA end. The CDR3 is 15 residues long. In germline, CDR1 is MDHEN, CDR2 SYDVKM.

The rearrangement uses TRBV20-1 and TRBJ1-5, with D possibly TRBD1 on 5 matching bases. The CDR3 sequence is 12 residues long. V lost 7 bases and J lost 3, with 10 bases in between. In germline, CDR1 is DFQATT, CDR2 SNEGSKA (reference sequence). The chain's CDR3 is CSGGRINQPQHF. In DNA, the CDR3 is TGCAGTGGGGGCAGGATCAATCAGCCCCAGCATTTT.

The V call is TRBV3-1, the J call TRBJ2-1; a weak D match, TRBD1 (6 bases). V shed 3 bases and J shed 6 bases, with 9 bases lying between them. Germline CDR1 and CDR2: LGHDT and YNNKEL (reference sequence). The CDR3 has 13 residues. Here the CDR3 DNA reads TGTGCCAGCAGCCACCAGACAGGCAATGAGCAGTTCTTC. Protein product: CASSHQTGNEQFF.

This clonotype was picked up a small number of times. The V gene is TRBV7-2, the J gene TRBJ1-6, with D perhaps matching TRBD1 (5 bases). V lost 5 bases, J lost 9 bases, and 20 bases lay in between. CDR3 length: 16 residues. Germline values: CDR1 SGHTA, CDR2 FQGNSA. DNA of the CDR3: TGTGCCAGCAGCGACACCCGACAGTTGTTCAGTTCACCCCTCCACTTT. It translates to CASSDTRQLFSSPLHF.

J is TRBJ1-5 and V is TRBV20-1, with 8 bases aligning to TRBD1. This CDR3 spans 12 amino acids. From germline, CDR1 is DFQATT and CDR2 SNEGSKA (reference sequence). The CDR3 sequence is CSVDRGSQPQHF. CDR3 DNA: TGCAGCGTAGACAGGGGAAGTCAGCCCCAGCATTTT.

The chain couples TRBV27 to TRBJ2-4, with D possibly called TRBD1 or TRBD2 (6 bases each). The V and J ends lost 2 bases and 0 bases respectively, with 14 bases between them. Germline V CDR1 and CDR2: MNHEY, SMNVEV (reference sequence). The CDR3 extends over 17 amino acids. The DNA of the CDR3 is TGTGCCAGCAGTTTAGAGGAGGGGGTGTTAGCCAAAAACATTCAGTACTTC. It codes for CASSLEEGVLAKNIQYF.

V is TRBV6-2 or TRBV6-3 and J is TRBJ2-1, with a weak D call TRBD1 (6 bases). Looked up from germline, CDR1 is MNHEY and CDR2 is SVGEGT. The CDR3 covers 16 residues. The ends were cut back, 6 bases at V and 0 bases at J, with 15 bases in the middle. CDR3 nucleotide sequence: TGTGCCAGCAGAGACAACAGGGCAAGCTCCTACAATGAGCAGTTCTTC. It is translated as CASRDNRASSYNEQFF.

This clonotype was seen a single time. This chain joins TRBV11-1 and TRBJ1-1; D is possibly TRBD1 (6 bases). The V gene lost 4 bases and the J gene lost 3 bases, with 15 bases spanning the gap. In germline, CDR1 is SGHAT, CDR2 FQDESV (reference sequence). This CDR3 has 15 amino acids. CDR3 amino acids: CASSSTHRVYTEAFF. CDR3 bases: TGTGCCAGCAGCTCCACGCACAGGGTTTACACTGAAGCTTTCTTT.

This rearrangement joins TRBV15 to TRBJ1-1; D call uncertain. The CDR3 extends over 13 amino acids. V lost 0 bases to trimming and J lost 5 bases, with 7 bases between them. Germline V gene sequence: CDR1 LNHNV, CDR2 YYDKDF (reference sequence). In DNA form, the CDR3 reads TGTGCCACCAGCAGAGATTGGGGTACTGAAGCTTTCTTT. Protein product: CATSRDWGTEAFF.

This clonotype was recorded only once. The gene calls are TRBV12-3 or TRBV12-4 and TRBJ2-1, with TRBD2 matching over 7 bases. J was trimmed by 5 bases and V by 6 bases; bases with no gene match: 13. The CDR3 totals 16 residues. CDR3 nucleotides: TGTGCCAGCAGCAGCCCTCTGGCGGGGGTCAACAATGAGCAGTTCTTC. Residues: CASSSPLAGVNNEQFF.

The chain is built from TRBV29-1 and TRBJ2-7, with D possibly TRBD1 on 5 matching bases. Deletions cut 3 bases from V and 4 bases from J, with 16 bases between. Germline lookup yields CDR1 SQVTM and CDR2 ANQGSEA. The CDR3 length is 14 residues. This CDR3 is CSVDLTGPAYEQYF. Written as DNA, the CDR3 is TGCAGCGTTGACCTTACAGGTCCGGCGTACGAGCAGTACTTC.

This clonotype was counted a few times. This CDR3 reads CASIPLAGKTQYF. In DNA, the CDR3 is TGTGCCAGCATCCCACTAGCGGGAAAGACCCAGTACTTC. The V gene is TRBV7-8, the J gene TRBJ2-5; 10 bases are shared with TRBD2. V lost 7 bases to trimming and J lost 6 bases; unmatched junction nucleotides: 5. Germline V lookup: CDR1 SGHVS, CDR2 FQNEAQ. The CDR3 spans 13 residues.